What follows describes a single T cell receptor beta chain. In the PCR, 60 Vbeta and 13 Jbeta primers were used. Data came from immunoSEQ multiplex PCR; TCRdb stores just in-frame clones and leaves some out. In the table there are 180,000 or so clones, approximately 81% of which are singletons. Trimming at V came to 1 base and at J to 3 bases, leaving 5 bases not matched to a gene. This CDR3 comprises 16 residues. CDR1 is SGHVS and CDR2 is FNYEAQ in the germline V gene. This entry belongs to a study of cytomegalovirus exposure and HLA in healthy donors. Across the whole study: Ancestry clustering placed around four fifths of about 400 genotyped donors in the Caucasian-associated cluster.

The source is a male donor in good health and CMV-seronegative. The chain combines TRBV7-6 with TRBJ2-3; 9 bases agree with TRBD2. The sequenced material came from PBMCs. The CDR3 DNA is TGTGCCAGCAGCTTAGGGGCGGGGGGGTCTACAGATACGCAGTATTTT. Its translation is CASSLGAGGSTDTQYF.